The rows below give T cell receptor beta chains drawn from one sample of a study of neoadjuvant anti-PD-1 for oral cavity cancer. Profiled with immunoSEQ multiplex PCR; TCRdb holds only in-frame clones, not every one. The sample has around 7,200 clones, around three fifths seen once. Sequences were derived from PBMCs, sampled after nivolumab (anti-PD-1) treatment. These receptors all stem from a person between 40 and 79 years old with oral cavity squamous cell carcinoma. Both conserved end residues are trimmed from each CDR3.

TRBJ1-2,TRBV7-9,ASSPQGRIDGYT
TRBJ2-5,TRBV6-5,ASRPTGRETQY
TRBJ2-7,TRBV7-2,ASSLGWRVVAEQY
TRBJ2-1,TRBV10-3,AISETTAEQF
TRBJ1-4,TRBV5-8,ASSFDRARTNEKLF
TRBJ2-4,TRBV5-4,ASSFWTGSKNIQY
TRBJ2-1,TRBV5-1,ASSLAGGTYNEQF
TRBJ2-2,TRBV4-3,ASSKQERGTGELF
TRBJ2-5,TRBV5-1,ASSPAVVAGVETQY
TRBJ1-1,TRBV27,ASSLNLNTEAF
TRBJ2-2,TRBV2,ASSPTAPGARNTGELF
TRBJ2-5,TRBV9,ASSVEGDREETQY
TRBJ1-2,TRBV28,ASRPASYGYT
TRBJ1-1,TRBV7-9,ASSSGQMNTEAF
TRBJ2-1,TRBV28,ASSLLRQYNEQF
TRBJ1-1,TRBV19,ASSTGQGRGGEAF
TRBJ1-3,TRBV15,ATSRRGGQGNTIY
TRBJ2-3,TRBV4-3,ASSKGTYSTDTQY
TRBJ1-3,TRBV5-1,ASSLAWNNRGGNTIY
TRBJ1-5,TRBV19,ASSLQIRGRVSGNQPQH
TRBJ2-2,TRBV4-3,ASSQDLGGQNTGELF
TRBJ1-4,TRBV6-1,ASSGGQVNEKLF
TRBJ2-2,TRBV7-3,ASSLTGTGELF
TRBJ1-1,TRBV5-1,ASSQGTGKAF
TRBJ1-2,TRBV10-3,AIGDGLLYGYT
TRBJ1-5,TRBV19,ASKRQGFNQPQH
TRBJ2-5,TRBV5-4,ASSPQGTGETQY
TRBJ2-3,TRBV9,ASSGVEPSTDTQY
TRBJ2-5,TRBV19,ASSLTFLVQGTQY
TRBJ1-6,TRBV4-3,ASSRVTGLNSPLH
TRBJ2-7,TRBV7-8,ASKGLAGEGEQY